This entry lists 30 T cell receptor beta chains sequenced from one sample in a study of memory CD4+ T cells and cytomegalovirus serostatus. TCRdb's table, derived via immunoSEQ multiplex PCR, lists solely in-frame clones and lacks some. The repertoire holds 45,000 to 50,000 clones, 78% seen once, with 0.78% in the top ten. The sort gate was single viable CD3+CD4+CD8-CD45RO+ cells for memory CD4+ T cells. Sequenced material: memory CD4+ T cells from blood. The receptor source for this set is an adult in good health and CMV-seronegative.

This clone came up a few times. The chain recombines TRBV2 with TRBJ2-3; no clear D. Trimming pared 10 bases from V and 3 bases from J, leaving 14 bases between. From germline, CDR1 is SNHLY and CDR2 FYNNEI. This CDR3 is built from 13 residues. CDR3 DNA sequence: TGTGCCACCTCAAACTACTATACAGATACGCAGTATTTT. Translating gives CATSNYYTDTQYF. Full variable domain (rest looked up from reference TRBV2 and TRBJ2-3): EPEVTQTPSHQVTQMGQEVILRCVPISNHLYFYWYRQILGQKVEFLVSFYNNEISEKSEIFDDQFSVERPDGSNFTLKIRSTKLEDSAMYFCATSNYYTDTQYFGPGTRLTVL.

J is TRBJ1-4 and V is TRBV4-1; D not resolved. The germline gives CDR1 MGHRA, CDR2 YSYEKL. V gave up 3 bases and J gave up 8 bases, with 10 bases separating them. The CDR3 is made up of 13 amino acids. The chain's CDR3 is CASSQVGGEKLFF. As DNA, the CDR3 is TGCGCCAGCAGCCAGGTCGGTGGCGAAAAACTGTTTTTT.

The chain recombines TRBV18 with TRBJ2-1; 7 nucleotides align to TRBD1. From germline, CDR1 is KGHSH and CDR2 LQKENI. V lost 8 bases, J lost 9 bases, and 7 bases stayed unmatched. The CDR3 is 12 residues long. CDR3 residues: CASGIQGTEQFF. In DNA, the CDR3 is TGTGCCAGCGGAATACAGGGGACTGAGCAGTTCTTC.

The chain links TRBV5-4 to TRBJ1-1; tentative D call: TRBD1 (6 bases). V was clipped by 4 bases and J by 0 bases, with 10 bases between them. Germline values: CDR1 SGHNT, CDR2 YYREEE (reference sequence). The CDR3 covers 14 residues. The CDR3 loop is CASSLGGMNTEAFF. CDR3 DNA sequence: TGTGCCAGCAGCCTAGGGGGAATGAACACTGAAGCTTTCTTT.

The CDR3 sequence: CASSVDGLYEQYF. Here the CDR3 DNA reads TGTGCCAGCAGCGTCGACGGACTATACGAGCAGTACTTC. This chain joins TRBV7-2 and TRBJ2-7; perhaps TRBD2 as D (6 bases). CDR3 length: 13 amino acids. V lost 5 bases, J lost 4 bases, and 12 bases lay in between. Germline V gene lookup returns CDR1 SGHTA and CDR2 FQGNSA.

The J gene is TRBJ2-2, the V gene TRBV28; 8 nucleotides line up with TRBD2. The CDR3 has 15 residues. After removal of 3 bases from V and 3 bases from J, the junction contained 3 bases not matched to a gene. Germline V lookup: CDR1 MDHEN, CDR2 SYDVKM. Written as DNA, the CDR3 is TGTGCCAGCAGTTTCCAACTAGCGGACACCGGGGAGCTGTTTTTT. Translated: CASSFQLADTGELFF.

The J gene is TRBJ1-5, the V gene TRBV15; tentative D call: TRBD1 (6 bases). The CDR3 totals 14 residues. V was shortened by 1 base and J by 4 bases, with 8 bases between the two germline ends. Germline CDR1 LNHNV, CDR2 YYDKDF (reference sequence). CDR3: CATSRGQENQPQHF. Here the CDR3 DNA reads TGTGCCACCAGCAGAGGACAGGAGAATCAGCCCCAGCATTTT.

The V gene is TRBV6-5, the J gene TRBJ2-3; 7 nucleotides align to TRBD1. Germline CDR1 is MNHEY and CDR2 is SVGAGI. Losses at the gene ends were 5 bases for V and 6 bases for J; bases not matched to a gene: 8. This CDR3 has 14 residues. The CDR3 here is CASSQGQVGDTQYF. The CDR3 region has the DNA TGTGCCAGCAGTCAAGGACAGGTGGGGGATACGCAGTATTTT.

The table lists this clone with a count of one. The chain uses TRBV6-6 and TRBJ2-1, with D maybe TRBD1 (5 bases). The V gene's germline CDR1 is MNHNY and CDR2 SVGAGI (reference sequence). Between the trimmed V and J ends, which lost 2 bases and 5 bases, there was a span of 7 bases. The CDR3 is made up of 13 amino acids. The CDR3 spells CASSYGANNEQFF. CDR3 bases: TGTGCCAGCAGTTACGGGGCTAACAATGAGCAGTTCTTC.

The chain couples TRBV5-1 to TRBJ2-6; possibly TRBD1 for D (6 bases). V was trimmed by 3 bases and J by 0 bases, leaving 19 bases between them. Germline loops: CDR1 SGHRS, CDR2 YFSETQ. CDR3 length: 19 residues. The CDR3 is CASSYGSAGAISGANVLTF. The DNA of the CDR3 is TGCGCCAGCAGCTATGGGTCAGCAGGGGCAATCTCTGGGGCCAACGTCCTGACTTTC.

The V call is TRBV27, the J call TRBJ1-4; the D gene is possibly TRBD1 (5 bases). Trimming took off 3 bases at V and 7 bases at J, with 12 bases between the two ends. Germline loops: CDR1 MNHEY, CDR2 SMNVEV (reference sequence). This CDR3 has 14 residues. The CDR3 coding sequence is TGTGCCAGCAGTTTTAGACAGTCAAGTGAAAAACTGTTTTTT. Translating gives CASSFRQSSEKLFF.

In DNA form, the CDR3 reads TGCAGCGTTAAGACAGAAGAAAACTATGGCTACACCTTC. The encoded protein is CSVKTEENYGYTF. The rearrangement uses TRBV29-1 and TRBJ1-2, with D perhaps matching TRBD1 (5 bases). This CDR3 has 13 residues. V shed 5 bases and J shed 2 bases, with 12 bases lying between them. Germline CDR1 and CDR2: SQVTM and ANQGSEA.

The chain joins TRBV6-1 to TRBJ1-2, with 8 nucleotides matching TRBD1. The CDR3 runs 14 residues. Germline values: CDR1 MNHNS, CDR2 SASEGT. V trimming: 5 bases; J trimming: 4 bases; junction bases outside the gene matches: 6. The CDR3 here is CASSSQGTGYGYTF. DNA for the CDR3: TGTGCCAGCAGTTCCCAGGGGACAGGCTATGGCTACACCTTC.

The V call is TRBV4-1, the J call TRBJ2-5; maybe TRBD2 (6 bases). Per the germline V gene, CDR1 is MGHRA and CDR2 is YSYEKL. V shed 3 bases and J shed 4 bases, with 15 bases lying between them. The CDR3 runs to 15 residues. The CDR3 loop is CASSQSGGLGETQYF. In DNA form, the CDR3 reads TGCGCCAGCAGCCAGTCAGGAGGGCTTGGAGAGACCCAGTACTTC.

This clone is labeled medium-sized (0.01 to 0.1%). V is TRBV2 and J is TRBJ2-1; 7 bases agree with TRBD2. The CDR3 spans 14 residues. V shed 6 bases, J shed 0 bases, and the junction held 2 bases outside the gene matches. Germline V CDR1 and CDR2: SNHLY, FYNNEI. CDR3 sequence: CASRGGGSYNEQFF. For the CDR3, the DNA is TGTGCCAGCAGGGGCGGGGGCTCCTACAATGAGCAGTTCTTC.

V is TRBV6-1 and J is TRBJ1-5; no definite D call. Trimming stripped 7 bases from V and 0 bases from J, with 10 bases between. CDR3 length equals 14 residues. CDR1 MNHNS and CDR2 SASEGT come from the germline V gene. The CDR3 DNA sequence: TGTGCCAGCATCCCCGGTAGTAGCAATCAGCCCCAGCATTTT. It is translated as CASIPGSSNQPQHF.

The rearrangement uses TRBV27 and TRBJ1-4, with D unclear. The CDR3 loop spans 15 amino acids. Germline CDR1 reads MNHEY; CDR2 reads SMNVEV (reference sequence). The germline V and J ends were trimmed by 2 bases and 5 bases, with 12 bases remaining between them. The CDR3: CASSLRGLMNEKLFF. CDR3 DNA: TGTGCCAGCAGTTTACGGGGTTTAATGAATGAAAAACTGTTTTTT.

The CDR3 bases are TGTGCCAGCAGTGGTCGGAAAGGCTCCTACGAGCAGTACTTC. Translation: CASSGRKGSYEQYF. This rearrangement joins TRBV6-1 to TRBJ2-7; D is unclear. CDR1 is MNHNS, CDR2 SASEGT, per germline. The length of the CDR3 is 14 residues. Trimming shortened V by 4 bases and J by 0 bases, and 10 bases separated the two germline ends.

V is TRBV20-1 and J is TRBJ1-2; the match to TRBD1 covers 7 bases. The CDR3 totals 11 residues. Germline V gives CDR1 DFQATT, CDR2 SNEGSKA (reference sequence). The junction had 9 bases not matched to a gene; V was cut back by 7 bases and J by 10 bases. Written as DNA, the CDR3 is TGCAGTGTGCAGGGGGGGGAAGACTACACCTTC. Encoded protein: CSVQGGEDYTF.

CDR3 sequence: CASTLNGGQAGELFF. In DNA form, the CDR3 reads TGTGCCAGCACCCTCAACGGAGGGCAAGCCGGGGAGCTGTTTTTT. This chain joins TRBV6-4 and TRBJ2-2, with D tentatively TRBD2 (6 bases). Germline V lookup: CDR1 MRHNA, CDR2 SNTAGT. V lost 7 bases to trimming and J lost 6 bases, with 18 bases between them. This CDR3 comprises 15 residues.

J is TRBJ2-1 and V is TRBV5-1, with TRBD2 as a possible D gene (5 bases). Trimming left V 5 bases short and J 4 bases short, with 13 bases between. The CDR3 sequence is 14 residues long. Germline CDR1 SGHRS, CDR2 YFSETQ. CDR3 nucleotides: TGCGCCAGCAGTTTGTCTAGCACTTACAATGAGCAGTTCTTC. It translates to CASSLSSTYNEQFF.

Remarks on this clone: This sample also contains other DNA sequences that code for the same CDR3. This sequence joins TRBV18 and TRBJ1-5; D not resolved. CDR3 length: 14 residues. Germline assignment: CDR1 KGHSH and CDR2 LQKENI. Trimming took 4 bases from V and 0 from J, leaving 7 bases between them. The CDR3 sequence: CASSRSDSNQPQHF. The DNA for the CDR3 is TGTGCCAGCTCACGCTCGGATAGCAATCAGCCCCAGCATTTT.

The chain uses TRBV19 and TRBJ1-2; D is perhaps TRBD1 (5 bases). The CDR3 sequence is 15 residues long. Germline V gives CDR1 LNHDA, CDR2 SQIVND (reference sequence). V was pared by 5 bases and J by 4 bases, with 17 bases between. The CDR3, as DNA: TGTGCCAGTAGTCCTTTGTTGGGGACCGCCTATGGCTACACCTTC. Its translation: CASSPLLGTAYGYTF.

The chain recombines TRBV14 with TRBJ2-4; unclear D gene. V dropped 1 base and J dropped 1 base, with 11 bases sitting between them. This CDR3 has 16 residues. Germline V lookup: CDR1 SGHDN, CDR2 FVKESK. The CDR3 reads CASSQGRMWAKNIQYF. The CDR3 DNA is TGTGCCAGCAGCCAAGGCAGGATGTGGGCCAAAAACATTCAGTACTTC.

By share, this clone counts as medium-sized. The chain joins TRBV5-1 to TRBJ1-2; weak D call: TRBD1 (6 bases). V lost 0 bases and J lost 4, with 13 bases in between. Germline V gene sequence: CDR1 SGHRS, CDR2 YFSETQ. CDR3 length: 15 amino acids. CDR3 nucleotide sequence: TGCGCCAGCAGCTTGGTCCTGGGGGGCCCCTATGGCTACACCTTC. Its translation: CASSLVLGGPYGYTF.

The rearrangement joins TRBV19 to TRBJ2-2, with 8 bases aligning to TRBD1. CDR3 length: 17 amino acids. Germline CDR1 is LNHDA and CDR2 is SQIVND (reference sequence). After removal of 4 bases from V and 4 bases from J, the junction contained 11 bases not matched to a gene. The CDR3 sequence is CASSTTYRGSGTGELFF. In DNA, the CDR3 is TGTGCCAGTAGTACGACCTACAGGGGGTCGGGCACCGGGGAGCTGTTTTTT.

The chain is built from TRBV4-2 and TRBJ2-2; TRBD1 aligns across 7 bases. The CDR3 loop spans 16 amino acids. The junction had 11 bases not matched to a gene; V was cut back by 10 bases and J by 0 bases. Germline CDR1 and CDR2: LGHNA and YNFKEQ. The CDR3 DNA sequence: TGTGCCACCCTAAACACCGACAGGGCGAACACCGGGGAGCTGTTTTTT. Amino acid sequence: CATLNTDRANTGELFF.

This sequence joins TRBV5-6 and TRBJ1-6, with TRBD1 matching over 9 bases. The germline V gene encodes CDR1 SGHDT and CDR2 YYEEEE. CDR3 size: 16 residues. The junction had 11 bases not matched to a gene; V was cut back by 4 bases and J by 9 bases. The CDR3 here is CASSPNRDRVVSPLHF. Written as DNA, the CDR3 is TGTGCCAGCAGCCCGAACCGGGACAGGGTTGTTTCACCCCTCCACTTT.

CDR3 residues: CASSLDRTARNYGYTF. The CDR3 DNA sequence: TGTGCCAGCAGCTTAGACAGGACAGCGAGAAACTATGGCTACACCTTC. This chain joins TRBV11-2 and TRBJ1-2; D perhaps matches TRBD1 (6 bases). This CDR3 is 16 amino acids long. V lost 0 bases, J lost 2 bases, and 13 bases lay in between. Germline lookup yields CDR1 SGHAT and CDR2 FQNNGV.

The chain links TRBV7-2 to TRBJ1-1; D perhaps matches TRBD1 (5 bases). The CDR3 runs to 16 residues. Germline values: CDR1 SGHTA, CDR2 FQGNSA. Trimming removed 1 base from V and 1 base from J, with 13 bases in between. Here the CDR3 DNA reads TGTGCCAGCAGCTTAGTGAGCAGGGCCTCGAACACTGAAGCTTTCTTT. Its translation: CASSLVSRASNTEAFF. Supplemented by reference TRBV7-2 and TRBJ1-1, the full variable domain reads GAGVSQSPSNKVTEKGKDVELRCDPISGHTALYWYRQSLGQGLEFLIYFQGNSAPDKSGLPSDRFSAERTGGSVSTLTIQRTQQEDSAVYLCASSLVSRASNTEAFFGQGTRLTVV.